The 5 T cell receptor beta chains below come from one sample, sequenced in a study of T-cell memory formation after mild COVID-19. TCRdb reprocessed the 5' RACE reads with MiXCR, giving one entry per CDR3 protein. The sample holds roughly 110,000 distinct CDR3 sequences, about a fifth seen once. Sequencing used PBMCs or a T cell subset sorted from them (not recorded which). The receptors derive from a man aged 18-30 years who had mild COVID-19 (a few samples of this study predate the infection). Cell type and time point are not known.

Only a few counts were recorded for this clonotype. This CDR3 reads CASAGTTYNEQFF. CDR3 bases: TGCGCCAGTGCCGGGACCACCTACAATGAGCAGTTCTTC. This chain uses TRBV5-1 with TRBJ2-1, with D perhaps given as TRBD1 or TRBD2 (5 bases each). This CDR3 is 13 amino acids long. Germline lookup yields CDR1 SGHRS and CDR2 YFSETQ. V was cut by 8 bases and J by 2 bases, with 11 bases left in between.

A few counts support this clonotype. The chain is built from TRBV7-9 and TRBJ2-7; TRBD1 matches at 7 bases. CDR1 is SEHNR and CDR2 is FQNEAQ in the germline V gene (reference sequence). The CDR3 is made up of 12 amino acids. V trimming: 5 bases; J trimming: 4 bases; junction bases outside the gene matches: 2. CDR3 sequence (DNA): TGTGCCAGCAGCAGGGGGCCGTACGAGCAGTACGTC. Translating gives CASSRGPYEQYV.

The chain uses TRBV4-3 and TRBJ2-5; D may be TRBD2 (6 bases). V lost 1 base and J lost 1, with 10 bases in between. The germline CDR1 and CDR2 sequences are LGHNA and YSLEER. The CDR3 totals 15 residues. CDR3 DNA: TGCGCCAGCAGCCAAGGCGGGGCCAGCCAAGAGACCCAGTACTTC. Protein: CASSQGGASQETQYF.

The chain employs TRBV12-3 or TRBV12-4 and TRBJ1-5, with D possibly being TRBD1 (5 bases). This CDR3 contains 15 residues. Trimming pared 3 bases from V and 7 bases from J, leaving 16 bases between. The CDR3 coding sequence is TGTGCCAGCAGTTTTGTCGGCCAGGGTGACCAGCCCCAGCATTTT. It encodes CASSFVGQGDQPQHF.

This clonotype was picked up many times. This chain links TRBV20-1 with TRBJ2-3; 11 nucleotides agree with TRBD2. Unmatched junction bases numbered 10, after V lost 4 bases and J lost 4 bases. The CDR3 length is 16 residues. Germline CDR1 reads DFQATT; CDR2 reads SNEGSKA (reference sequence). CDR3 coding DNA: TGCAGTGCTAAAAGCCTACTAGCGGGGGAAGCAGATACGCAGTATTTT. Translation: CSAKSLLAGEADTQYF.